Sequencing of this T cell receptor beta chain was carried out in a study of T cell repertoires in cytomegalovirus infection. The junction had 9 bases not matched to a gene; V was cut back by 5 bases and J by 3 bases. Germline lookup yields CDR1 SGHTA and CDR2 FQGTGA. This CDR3 is built from 17 residues. This clonotype was picked up a small number of times. MiXCR, run by TCRdb on the reads, gives a single entry per CDR3 protein. Of about 260,000 distinct CDR3 sequences listed, approximately 15% are singletons. Sequencing was done on a sample of PBMCs. V gene TRBV7-3 combines with J gene TRBJ2-5, with 13 nucleotides matching TRBD2. The TCR comes from a human donor in good health (CMV status not recorded). Some clones in this sample may be carry-over from other donors' samples. The CDR3 reads CASSVGLLAGGEETQYF. The CDR3, as DNA: TGTGCCAGCAGCGTGGGACTACTAGCGGGGGGGGAAGAGACCCAGTACTTC.